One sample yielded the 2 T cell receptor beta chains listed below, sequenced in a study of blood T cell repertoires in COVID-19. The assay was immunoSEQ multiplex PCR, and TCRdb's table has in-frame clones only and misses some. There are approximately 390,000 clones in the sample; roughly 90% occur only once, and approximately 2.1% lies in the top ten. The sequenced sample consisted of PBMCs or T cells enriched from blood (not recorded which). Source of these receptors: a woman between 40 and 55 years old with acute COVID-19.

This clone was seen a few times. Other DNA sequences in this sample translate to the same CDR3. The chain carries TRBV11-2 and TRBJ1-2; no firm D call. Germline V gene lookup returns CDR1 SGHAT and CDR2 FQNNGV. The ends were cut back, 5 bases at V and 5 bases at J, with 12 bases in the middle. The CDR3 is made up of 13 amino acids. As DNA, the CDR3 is TGTGCCAGCAGCCTGGATCGGGATTATGGCTACACCTTC. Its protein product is CASSLDRDYGYTF.

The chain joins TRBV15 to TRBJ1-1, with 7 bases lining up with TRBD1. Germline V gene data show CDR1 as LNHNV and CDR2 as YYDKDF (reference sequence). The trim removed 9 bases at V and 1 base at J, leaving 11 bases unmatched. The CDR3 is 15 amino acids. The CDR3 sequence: CATRVYRGGNTEAFF. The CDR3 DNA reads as TGTGCCACACGCGTCTACAGGGGAGGGAACACTGAAGCTTTCTTT.